A selection of T cell receptor beta chains follows, all from one sample in a study of blood T cell repertoires in COVID-19. Repertoires were generated with immunoSEQ multiplex PCR, while TCRdb's copy carries only in-frame clones and drops some. The sample holds about 310,000 clones, 80% to 90% seen once. The sample consisted of peripheral blood. The receptors derive from a man between 50 and 59 years old with active or convalescent COVID-19. Both conserved end residues are part of each CDR3. The D gene is left open where the match is weak. For some rows the clone size is stated as once, few or many, or as a class when expanded; others skip it.

J gene	clone size	V gene	D gene	CDR3 protein	CDR3 DNA
TRBJ1-1	NA	TRBV5-1	NA	CASSQGGVGTEAFF	TGCGCCAGCAGTCAAGGGGGGGTTGGCACTGAAGCTTTCTTT
TRBJ1-3	NA	TRBV5-8	TRBD1	CASSPGTGFGNTIYF	TGTGCCAGCAGCCCTGGGACAGGGTTTGGAAACACCATATATTTT
TRBJ1-1	NA	TRBV6-1	NA	CASSAPGFSLFTEAFF	TGTGCCAGCAGTGCCCCGGGGTTCAGCCTTTTTACTGAAGCTTTCTTT
TRBJ2-5	NA	TRBV24-1	NA	CATSDLEGGETQYF	TGTGCCACCAGTGATTTGGAGGGTGGAGAGACCCAGTACTTC
TRBJ1-2	NA	TRBV3-1/TRBV3-2	NA	CASSQAMGRDYGYTF	TGTGCCAGCAGCCAAGCGATGGGGCGCGACTATGGCTACACCTTC
TRBJ2-3	NA	TRBV6-2/TRBV6-3	NA	CASSYGVGGISQYF	TGTGCCAGCAGTTACGGCGTAGGAGGGATATCGCAGTATTTT
TRBJ2-1	few	TRBV5-1	TRBD1	CASSFNAGGGNEQFF	TGCGCCAGCAGCTTTAACGCAGGGGGTGGGAATGAGCAGTTCTTC
TRBJ2-3	NA	TRBV18	NA	CASSPRSGSTDTQYF	TGTGCCAGCTCACCAAGGAGCGGGAGCACAGATACGCAGTATTTT
TRBJ1-3	once	TRBV28	NA	CASSLWTRKNTIYF	TGTGCCAGCAGTTTGTGGACAAGGAAAAACACCATATATTTT
TRBJ2-7	NA	TRBV28	TRBD2	CASSLGGEGSYEQYF	TGTGCCAGCAGTTTAGGGGGGGAGGGCTCCTACGAGCAGTACTTC
TRBJ1-2	NA	TRBV16	NA	CASSGQIYGYTF	TGTGCCAGCAGCGGGCAGATCTATGGCTACACCTTC
TRBJ1-4	NA	TRBV28	NA	CASSSYTPATNEKLFF	TGTGCCAGCAGTTCTTACACCCCTGCAACTAATGAAAAACTGTTTTTT
TRBJ2-2	NA	TRBV7-3	TRBD2	CASSQWTSGSTGELFF	TGTGCCAGCAGCCAATGGACTAGCGGGAGCACCGGGGAGCTGTTTTTT
TRBJ1-5	NA	TRBV28	TRBD1	CASSPTGNQPQHF	TGTGCCAGCAGTCCGACAGGGAATCAGCCCCAGCATTTT
TRBJ1-2	few	TRBV12-3/TRBV12-4	NA	CASKGFNYGYTF	TGTGCCAGCAAGGGGTTTAACTATGGCTACACCTTC
TRBJ2-1	NA	TRBV5-4	TRBD2	CASSLEGLAGNNEQFF	TGTGCCAGCAGCTTGGAGGGACTAGCGGGAAACAATGAGCAGTTCTTC
TRBJ2-7	NA	TRBV28	NA	CASSPSRLGRSEQYF	TGTGCCAGCAGTCCCTCCCGCTTGGGGAGGAGCGAGCAGTACTTC
TRBJ1-2	once	TRBV10-3	TRBD1	CAIQGAADGYTF	TGTGCCATTCAGGGGGCGGCAGATGGCTACACCTTC
TRBJ2-3	NA	TRBV9	TRBD1	CASSLDAGTASTDTQYF	TGTGCCAGCAGCTTAGATGCCGGGACAGCAAGCACAGATACGCAGTATTTT
TRBJ2-2	NA	TRBV7-8	NA	CASSPLALGNYGELFF	TGTGCCAGCAGCCCACTAGCCCTCGGGAATTACGGGGAGCTGTTTTTT
TRBJ2-5	NA	TRBV5-6	NA	CASSWEQGFGETQYF	TGTGCCAGCAGCTGGGAACAGGGATTTGGAGAGACCCAGTACTTC
TRBJ2-3	NA	TRBV10-3	NA	CAISESRGSDTQYF	TGTGCCATCAGTGAGTCTAGAGGAAGCGATACGCAGTATTTT
TRBJ1-2	few	TRBV28	NA	CASRTRAWDSFNYGYTF	TGTGCCAGCAGGACTCGCGCGTGGGACTCCTTTAACTATGGCTACACCTTC
TRBJ1-5	NA	TRBV18	TRBD1	CASSPGQGGYQPQHF	TGTGCCAGCTCACCAGGGCAGGGGGGTTATCAGCCCCAGCATTTT
TRBJ2-3	NA	TRBV4-3	NA	CASSQGIRLATDTQYF	TGCGCCAGCAGCCAAGGAATCCGGCTAGCCACAGATACGCAGTATTTT
TRBJ1-1	NA	TRBV5-1	TRBD1	CASSMGQGNTEAFF	TGCGCCAGCAGCATGGGACAGGGGAACACTGAAGCTTTCTTT
TRBJ2-7	NA	TRBV29-1	NA	CSVIGASAYEQYF	TGCAGCGTTATAGGGGCCAGTGCCTACGAGCAGTACTTC
TRBJ1-2	few	TRBV29-1	NA	CSVATGLSYGYTF	TGCAGCGTTGCAACGGGACTGAGCTATGGCTACACCTTC
TRBJ2-5	few	TRBV7-7	TRBD1	CASSPGTGVGETQYF	TGTGCTAGCAGCCCCGGGACAGGGGTGGGAGAGACCCAGTACTTC
TRBJ1-2	NA	TRBV5-1	NA	CASSLINTRYGYTF	TGCGCCAGCAGCTTGATCAACACCCGCTATGGCTACACCTTC
TRBJ2-7	NA	TRBV5-1	TRBD1	CASSLDSGDSTAYEQYF	TGCGCCAGCAGCTTGGACTCCGGGGACAGCACTGCCTACGAGCAGTACTTC
TRBJ1-5	NA	TRBV4-2	NA	CASSQGPGDNQPQHF	TGTGCCAGCAGCCAAGGGCCCGGGGACAATCAGCCCCAGCATTTT
TRBJ2-3	NA	TRBV9	TRBD2	CASSVGPSGGAGDTQYF	TGTGCCAGCAGCGTAGGGCCTAGCGGGGGGGCCGGAGATACGCAGTATTTT
TRBJ2-5	NA	TRBV5-1	TRBD2	CASSPGLAGGEGETQYF	TGCGCCAGCAGCCCGGGACTAGCGGGAGGTGAGGGAGAGACCCAGTACTTC
TRBJ2-1	NA	TRBV5-1	TRBD2	CASKISGSSYNEQFF	TGCGCCAGCAAGATTAGCGGGAGCTCCTACAATGAGCAGTTCTTC
TRBJ2-6	once	TRBV18	NA	CASSPRTGGSGANVLTF	TGTGCCAGCTCACCACGGACTGGAGGGAGCGGGGCCAACGTCCTGACTTTC
TRBJ1-1	NA	TRBV5-6	NA	CASSGDRNTEAFF	TGTGCCAGCAGCGGAGACAGGAACACTGAAGCTTTCTTT
TRBJ1-2	NA	TRBV3-1/TRBV3-2	TRBD1	CASSSQGAGGYTF	TGTGCCAGCAGCTCACAGGGGGCCGGGGGCTACACCTTC
TRBJ2-7	NA	TRBV19	TRBD1	CASSKPGQGYEQYF	TGTGCCAGTAGTAAACCAGGACAGGGATACGAGCAGTACTTC
TRBJ1-5	NA	TRBV6-6	TRBD1	CASSLGQYSNQPQHF	TGTGCCAGCAGCCTGGGACAGTATAGCAATCAGCCCCAGCATTTT
TRBJ1-1	NA	TRBV11-3	NA	CASSLGAATEAFF	TGTGCCAGCAGCTTAGGGGCCGCCACTGAAGCTTTCTTT
TRBJ2-5	NA	TRBV24-1	TRBD1	CATSDLGQGQETQYF	TGTGCCACCAGTGATCTCGGACAGGGCCAAGAGACCCAGTACTTC
TRBJ2-7	NA	TRBV7-2	TRBD1	CASSSDRGAYEQYF	TGTGCCAGCAGCTCAGACAGGGGGGCCTACGAGCAGTACTTC